This T cell receptor (beta chain) was recovered during a study of T cell responses to AZD1222 COVID-19 vaccine. Study as a whole: Both about-4-week and about-12-week second-dose recipients were combined. General study findings and limits: Donors in the cohort were predominantly white British and more often female, and clonal diversity was possibly underestimated.

Trimming shortened V by 3 bases and J by 4 bases, and 7 bases separated the two germline ends. Germline-derived CDR1 and CDR2 are SQVTM and ANQGSEA. This CDR3 is 12 amino acids long. Profiling relied on immunoSEQ multiplex PCR, and the TCRdb table lists in-frame clones only, not all of them. The table lists approximately 110,000 clones, about 90% of them singletons. With regard to this clone: What it recognizes is unknown.

The sequence was obtained from an adult in good health. The source material was peripheral blood, sampled on day 0 of AZD1222 vaccination. The rearrangement joins TRBV29-1 to TRBJ2-1; D remains ambiguous. This CDR3 reads CSVDNGYNEQFF. In nucleotides, the CDR3 is TGCAGCGTTGACAACGGATACAATGAGCAGTTCTTC.